Here is one T cell receptor (beta chain) with its context. Its antigen remains unidentified. The data belong to a study of response to subunit inactivated influenza vaccine. Whole-study findings and limits: The authors suggested that every seasonal influenza vaccination recruits few new T cells.

The CDR3 loop spans 15 amino acids. V shed 4 bases and J 0 bases; nucleotides not matched to a gene: 6. Germline CDR1 and CDR2: LGHDT and YNNKEL (reference sequence). TCRdb fed the RT-PCR reads into MiXCR, producing one record per CDR3 protein. The sample shows under 800,000 distinct CDR3 sequences, over 11% of them seen only once. This chain joins TRBV3-1 and TRBJ2-7; 7 bases match TRBD1. This TCR derives from a man aged 45 to 65 who received an inactivated influenza vaccine. This specimen consisted of PBMCs from blood, obtained around 14 days before vaccination. The chain's CDR3 is CASSRQGVGSYEQYF. The CDR3, as DNA: TGTGCCAGCAGCCGCCAGGGGGTTGGCTCCTACGAGCAGTACTTC.